These 19 T cell receptor beta chains came from one sample sequenced in a study of CD8+CD57+ T cells in acquired aplastic anemia (dated by TCRdb to 2017 to 2018). TCRdb lists the instrument as Illumina HiSeq 2000. Genomic DNA served as template for TCR beta VDJ combination and CDR3 sequence profiling. The public sequencing data were trimmed at Q25 with fastp and processed into clonotypes with MiXCR by TCRdb, which kept only in-frame beta chains. Records with the same CDR3 protein are collapsed into one entry carrying the most frequent genes and DNA. This sample comprises about 95,000 distinct CDR3 sequences, 55% to 70% of them detected only once. Jointly, the top ten make up roughly 60% of the sample. Expansion of CD8+CD57+ cells had been shown by flow cytometry in the patients chosen for sequencing. Sequenced: sorted CD4+, CD8+, or CD8+CD57+ T cells (not recorded which) from PBMCs. These receptors came from a human donor with aplastic anemia.

The chain couples TRBV7-9 to TRBJ1-4; 10 bases line up with TRBD1. CDR1 is SEHNR, CDR2 FQNEAQ, per germline (reference sequence). This CDR3 has 15 residues. Trimming cost V 0 bases and J 8 bases; bases outside gene matches: 3. The CDR3 bases are TGTGCCAGCAGCTTAGCCGGGACAGGGGAGGAAAAACTGTTTTTT. This encodes CASSLAGTGEEKLFF. The full variable domain, in which reference TRBV7-9 and TRBJ1-4 provide the parts outside the CDR3, is DTGVSQNPRHKITKRGQNVTFRCDPISEHNRLYWYRQTLGQGPEFLTYFQNEAQLEKSRLLSDRFSAERPKGSFSTLEIQRTEQGDSAMYLCASSLAGTGEEKLFFGSGTQLSVL.

The V gene is TRBV2, the J gene TRBJ2-5, with TRBD2 matching over 7 bases. CDR3 size: 12 residues. The germline gives CDR1 SNHLY, CDR2 FYNNEI. V was pared by 10 bases and J by 4 bases, with 6 bases of the junction left unmatched. The CDR3 region is CATRLALETQYF. The CDR3 DNA follows: TGTGCCACCAGACTAGCACTAGAGACCCAGTACTTC.

This clonotype was recorded at least ten times. The CDR3 sequence is CASSVSGLTYEQYF. Here the CDR3 DNA reads TGTGCCAGCAGTGTCTCCGGGCTGACCTACGAGCAGTACTTC. The rearrangement joins TRBV7-2 to TRBJ2-7; D uncertain. This CDR3 is built from 14 residues. With 6 bases removed from V and 2 bases from J, the gap between germline ends came to 14 bases. In germline, CDR1 is SGHTA, CDR2 FQGNSA.

J is TRBJ1-2 and V is TRBV20-1, with TRBD1 identical over 9 bases. CDR1 and CDR2 (germline): DFQATT, SNEGSKA (reference sequence). This CDR3 comprises 16 residues. Trimming removed 0 bases from V and 7 bases from J; junction bases left unmatched: 12. This CDR3 reads CSARDRRGGQGGGYTF. CDR3 DNA sequence: TGCAGTGCTAGAGATCGTCGGGGGGGACAGGGCGGTGGCTACACCTTC.

Ten or more counts support this clonotype. The chain carries TRBV9 and TRBJ2-3; the match to TRBD2 covers 14 bases. The CDR3 is made up of 17 amino acids. The germline CDR1 and CDR2 sequences are SGDLS and YYNGEE. The ends lost 7 bases at V and 0 bases at J; junction bases unmatched: 7. The CDR3 DNA follows: TGTGCCAGCTCCGGGACTAGCGGGGGCCAGAGCACAGATACGCAGTATTTT. Protein sequence: CASSGTSGGQSTDTQYF.

This chain uses TRBV5-6 with TRBJ1-3; TRBD1 aligns across 10 bases. CDR1 and CDR2 from the germline V gene are SGHDT and YYEEEE. The CDR3 runs 16 residues. Losses at the gene ends were 3 bases for V and 0 bases for J; bases not matched to a gene: 3. Written as DNA, the CDR3 is TGTGCCAGCAGCTATGGGACAGGGGTCTCTGGAAACACCATATATTTT. It is translated as CASSYGTGVSGNTIYF.

This clonotype showed up just once. The V gene is TRBV20-1, the J gene TRBJ1-2; 9 bases are a match to TRBD1. Trimming at V came to 5 bases and at J to 4 bases, leaving 8 bases not matched to a gene. Germline-derived CDR1 and CDR2 are DFQATT and SNEGSKA (reference sequence). This CDR3 is built from 14 residues. The CDR3 region is CSALPGQGIYGYTF. The DNA of the CDR3 is TGCAGTGCTCTTCCGGGACAGGGTATCTATGGCTACACCTTC.

This clonotype was seen only a few times. This chain joins TRBV15 and TRBJ2-7; perhaps TRBD1 as D (6 bases). The V gene lost 5 bases and the J gene lost 4 bases, with 12 bases spanning the gap. CDR1 is LNHNV and CDR2 is YYDKDF in the germline V gene (reference sequence). CDR3 length equals 13 residues. The DNA for the CDR3 is TGTGCCACCAGCGGAAATACAGGGTACGAGCAGTACTTC. Protein: CATSGNTGYEQYF.

The V and J genes are TRBV7-8 and TRBJ2-5, with TRBD1 identical over 8 bases. V shed 3 bases and J 2 bases; nucleotides not matched to a gene: 8. The CDR3 has 16 amino acids. Germline CDR1 reads SGHVS; CDR2 reads FQNEAQ. The CDR3 nucleotides are TGTGCCAGCAGCTTGTACCGGGACAGGTATCAAGAGACCCAGTACTTC. Protein product: CASSLYRDRYQETQYF.

The J gene is TRBJ1-1, the V gene TRBV5-1, with D perhaps matching TRBD1 (6 bases). This CDR3 comprises 16 residues. The V gene's germline CDR1 is SGHRS and CDR2 YFSETQ. The V and J ends lost 3 bases and 6 bases respectively, with 21 bases between them. CDR3 region: CASSSGAGATGAEAFF. The CDR3 DNA reads TGCGCCAGCAGCTCAGGGGCAGGGGCGACTGGCGCTGAAGCTTTCTTT.

This clonotype was picked up many times. This chain joins TRBV15 and TRBJ2-2, with 8 bases identical to TRBD2. The CDR3 runs to 15 residues. CDR1 LNHNV and CDR2 YYDKDF come from the germline V gene (reference sequence). The trim removed 3 bases at V and 7 bases at J, leaving 7 bases unmatched. In nucleotides, the CDR3 is TGTGCCACCAGCAGCTTGACTAGCGATCACGGGGAGCTGTTTTTT. This translates into CATSSLTSDHGELFF.

This sequence joins TRBV10-2 and TRBJ2-1; D unclear. CDR3 length equals 15 residues. V dropped 2 bases and J dropped 9 bases, with 17 bases sitting between them. Germline CDR1 and CDR2: WSHSY and SAAADI. The DNA of the CDR3 is TGCGCCAGCAGTGAGGAGCTCCACTCAACGGGTGAGCAGTTCTTC. Its translation: CASSEELHSTGEQFF.

The chain joins TRBV2 to TRBJ1-6; D remains unclear. The V gene lost 6 bases and the J gene lost 4 bases, with 7 bases spanning the gap. The CDR3 extends over 13 amino acids. The germline V gene has CDR1 SNHLY and CDR2 FYNNEI. CDR3 residues: CASRGGYNSPLHF. The DNA of the CDR3 is TGTGCCAGCAGGGGCGGATATAATTCACCCCTCCACTTT.

This sequence joins TRBV24-1 and TRBJ2-7, with D possibly being TRBD1 or TRBD2 (5 bases each). Trimming shortened V by 7 bases and J by 4 bases, and 13 bases separated the two germline ends. Per germline, CDR1 KGHDR and CDR2 SFDVKD. This CDR3 contains 13 residues. The CDR3 DNA reads TGTGCCACCAGGGACCGTGGGGGATACGAGCAGTACTTC. Its translation is CATRDRGGYEQYF.

The CDR3 nucleotides are TGTGCCAGCAGTTCTAGGCGGTACGGGGAGCTGTTTTTT. As protein: CASSSRRYGELFF. The chain carries TRBV11-3 and TRBJ2-2; no clear D. CDR3 length: 13 amino acids. Germline assignment: CDR1 SGHNT and CDR2 YENEEA. V lost 6 bases and J 7 bases, leaving 12 bases between the germline ends.

This chain joins TRBV19 and TRBJ1-5; the D is unclear. The CDR3 runs to 14 residues. CDR1 is LNHDA and CDR2 is SQIVND in the germline V gene (reference sequence). V lost 9 bases, J lost 6 bases, and 18 bases lay in between. CDR3 bases: TGTGCCAGCACCCCCCGGGGATGGAGTCAGCCCCAGCATTTT. Amino acid sequence: CASTPRGWSQPQHF.

This clonotype was seen repeatedly, ten times or more. The chain joins TRBV24-1 to TRBJ2-3, with TRBD1 matching over 7 bases. The V and J ends lost 7 bases and 4 bases, in that order; junction bases with no gene match: 4. CDR1 KGHDR and CDR2 SFDVKD come from the germline V gene. The CDR3 runs 13 residues. The CDR3 spells CATRPTGADTQYF. As DNA, the CDR3 is TGTGCCACCAGACCCACAGGGGCAGATACGCAGTATTTT.

This clonotype was seen once. J is TRBJ2-2 and V is TRBV10-3; a possible D gene is TRBD1 (6 bases). This CDR3 has 15 amino acids. The V gene lost 8 bases and the J gene lost 2 bases, with 15 bases spanning the gap. Per germline, CDR1 ENHRY and CDR2 SYGVKD. The CDR3 protein is CAIYRTDINTGELFF. CDR3 DNA sequence: TGTGCCATCTACCGGACAGACATTAACACCGGGGAGCTGTTTTTT.

The chain recombines TRBV20-1 with TRBJ1-3; D uncertain. This CDR3 region has 13 residues. The ends were cut back, 7 bases at V and 0 bases at J, with 10 bases in the middle. Germline loops: CDR1 DFQATT, CDR2 SNEGSKA (reference sequence). CDR3 nucleotide sequence: TGCAGTGTCTGGGGATCCTCTGGAAACACCATATATTTT. It translates to CSVWGSSGNTIYF.